Listed below are T cell receptor beta chains from one sample, sequenced in a study of blood T cells in healthy people across ages. TCRdb reprocessed the 5' RACE reads via MiXCR and lists one record per CDR3 protein. In the table there are more than 750,000 distinct CDR3 sequences, about 28% of which are singletons. These data were likewise used in another study, on T cells of mothers and their children.

The sample comprised blood. The receptors here all came from a woman in her thirties or forties in good health. Each CDR3 is given with its conserved first and last residue. Each record gives: J gene, D gene, V gene, clone size, CDR3 DNA, CDR3 protein. D genes are given only for firm matches. Size is omitted from some rows. Given values are once, few, many or a class for expanded clones.

>TRBJ1-1|-|TRBV20-1|-
TGCAGTGCGCTACGGGGGCCGGGGACTGAAGCTTTCTTT
CSALRGPGTEAFF
>TRBJ1-6|TRBD1|TRBV20-1|few
TGCAGTGCTAGAGACGGACAGGGGGCGACATCTTCACCCCTCCACTTT
CSARDGQGATSSPLHF
>TRBJ2-6|-|TRBV6-5|many
TGTGCCAGCAGTTACTCACGGAGCTCTGGGGCCAACGTCCTGACTTTC
CASSYSRSSGANVLTF
>TRBJ2-7|-|TRBV25-1|-
TGTGCCAGCACAACCAAATACGACGAGCAGTACTTC
CASTTKYDEQYF
>TRBJ2-2|-|TRBV2|-
TGTGCCAGCAGCCTGGACAGAGGGTTTGGCTCTAGCGAGCTGTTTTTT
CASSLDRGFGSSELFF
>TRBJ2-7|-|TRBV4-3|many
TGCGCCAGCAGCCAAGACCCGACAGGCTACGAGCAGTACTTC
CASSQDPTGYEQYF
>TRBJ2-1|-|TRBV7-6|-
TGTGCCAGCAGCTTAGCGTGGGGACCCAACAATGAGCAGTTCTTC
CASSLAWGPNNEQFF
>TRBJ2-7|-|TRBV29-1|-
TGCAGCGTTGCAATCGACTCCTACGAGCAGTACTTC
CSVAIDSYEQYF
>TRBJ2-3|-|TRBV5-1|many
TGCGCCAGCAGCTTGGTAGGGCCACAAGAGTATTTT
CASSLVGPQEYF
>TRBJ2-1|TRBD2|TRBV7-3|-
TGTGCCAGCAGCCCCACCGGGGGGGCCAAAAATGAGCAGTTCTTC
CASSPTGGAKNEQFF
>TRBJ2-7|TRBD2|TRBV7-2|few
TGTGCCAGCAGCCGACTAGCGATGAGTAGCGAGCAGTACTTC
CASSRLAMSSEQYF
>TRBJ2-2|TRBD1|TRBV20-1|few
TGCAGTGCTGATTACGGCACAGGGGATAGTACCGGGGAGCTGTTTTTT
CSADYGTGDSTGELFF
>TRBJ2-1|-|TRBV4-1|many
TGCGCCAGCAGCCAAGATCGGCCAGGGGATGTAGAGTATGAGCAGTTCTTC
CASSQDRPGDVEYEQFF
>TRBJ2-7|-|TRBV7-9|few
TGTGCCAGCAGCTTAGTCCAATACCGGCCCTACAAGCAGTACTTC
CASSLVQYRPYKQYF
>TRBJ1-4|-|TRBV20-1|-
TGCAGTGCTAGACCCCAAGGGAGACGGCATAATGAAAAACTGTTTTTT
CSARPQGRRHNEKLFF
>TRBJ2-7|-|TRBV25-1|-
TGTGCCAGCACTAGTACATTGGACTACGAGCAGTACTTC
CASTSTLDYEQYF
>TRBJ2-7|-|TRBV7-2|few
TGTGCCAGCAGCTTAGAGGTAGTATGGGACTCCTACGAGCAGTACTTC
CASSLEVVWDSYEQYF
>TRBJ1-1|-|TRBV29-1|-
TGCAGCGCAGCTATTGGGGACACTGAAGCTTTCTTT
CSAAIGDTEAFF
>TRBJ2-1|-|TRBV7-9|-
TGTGCCAGCAGCTTAACATTCGCGGCCTCCTGGGGTGAGCAGTTCTTC
CASSLTFAASWGEQFF
>TRBJ1-3|-|TRBV9|few
TGTGCCAGCAGCCCCAGCACCCTCTCTGGAAACACCATATATTTT
CASSPSTLSGNTIYF
>TRBJ1-6|TRBD1|TRBV20-1|few
TGCAGTGCTCGAAACATGGACAGGGCCGGTTCACCCCTCCACTTT
CSARNMDRAGSPLHF
>TRBJ1-2|-|TRBV11-1|many
TGTGCCAGCAGCTCCCGGACGGAGACCTATGGCTACACCTTC
CASSSRTETYGYTF
>TRBJ2-7|-|TRBV5-5|-
TGTGCCAGCAGCTTTGAGACGAGCTCCTACAATGAGCAGTACTTC
CASSFETSSYNEQYF
>TRBJ2-5|-|TRBV27|many
TGTGCCAGCAGTCCCTCCTCGGGGGCGAAGACCCAGTACTTC
CASSPSSGAKTQYF
>TRBJ2-2|TRBD1|TRBV4-1|few
TGCGCCAGCAGCCAAATTAAAGTTATAGACAGGGACACCGGGGAGCTGTTTTTT
CASSQIKVIDRDTGELFF
>TRBJ2-1|-|TRBV20-1|few
TGCAGTGCTATGGCTGACTTACCAAATGAGCAGTTCTTC
CSAMADLPNEQFF
>TRBJ2-1|-|TRBV7-2|-
TGTGCCAGCAGCTTAGGTCCGCTTGGCAATGAGCAGTTCTTC
CASSLGPLGNEQFF
>TRBJ2-1|TRBD2|TRBV20-1|-
TGCAGTGCAAGCCGGGGCGGGAGCTCTTACAATGAGCGGTTCTTC
CSASRGGSSYNERFF
>TRBJ2-2|-|TRBV5-1|many
TGCGCCAGCAGCTTCGCAGGAGCGAACACCGGGGAGCTGTTTTTT
CASSFAGANTGELFF
>TRBJ1-1|-|TRBV6-5|-
TGTGCCAGCAGTCGCACTATAATGAACACTGAAGCTTTCTTT
CASSRTIMNTEAFF
>TRBJ1-4|-|TRBV28|-
TGTGCCAGCAGTTTCCGGCGGAGGAATGACAAACTGTTTTTT
CASSFRRRNDKLFF
>TRBJ1-1|-|TRBV20-1|once
TGCAGTGCTAGCACCGGGATTTCCCTATCGAACACTGAAGCTTTCTTT
CSASTGISLSNTEAFF
>TRBJ1-5|-|TRBV6-2/TRBV6-3|few
TGTGCCAGCAGTTACCCGGGCCCTCTTAATCAGCCCCAGCATTTT
CASSYPGPLNQPQHF
>TRBJ2-7|-|TRBV11-1|many
TGTGCCAGCAGCTTAAGGACAGCCGGCGAGCAGTACTTC
CASSLRTAGEQYF
>TRBJ1-1|-|TRBV28|-
TGTGCCAGCAGGAGTTTACGCCCAGAGCCCCCGAACACTGAAGCTTTCTTT
CASRSLRPEPPNTEAFF
>TRBJ1-6|TRBD1|TRBV30|once
TGTGCCTGGGGGACAGGGGGCGGTTATAATTCACCCCTCCACTTT
CAWGTGGGYNSPLHF
>TRBJ2-5|-|TRBV11-2|-
TGTGCCAGCAGCCGGTCGGCGGAGATCCAGTACTTC
CASSRSAEIQYF
>TRBJ2-2|TRBD2|TRBV6-4|few
TGTGCCAGCAGTAACCGGGACTACGCACTAACACCCGGGGAGCTGTTTTTT
CASSNRDYALTPGELFF
>TRBJ2-1|TRBD1|TRBV27|-
TGTGCCAGCAGGTCGGCAGGGGGCCGCAATGAGCAGTTCTTC
CASRSAGGRNEQFF
>TRBJ2-5|TRBD2|TRBV12-3/TRBV12-4|few
TGTGCCAGCAGTCCGCACGGGACTAGCGGGGAAGAGACCCAGTACTTC
CASSPHGTSGEETQYF
>TRBJ1-2|-|TRBV25-1|-
TGTGCCAGCAGTGACCTTACACAGGGAAACTATGGCTACACCTTC
CASSDLTQGNYGYTF
>TRBJ2-1|TRBD2|TRBV28|few
TGTGCCAGCAGTTCCGGCGGGGGGGCTCACAATGAGCAGTTCTTC
CASSSGGGAHNEQFF
>TRBJ1-5|-|TRBV7-2|few
TGTGCCAGCAGCTCTGCTGGGTTCAATCAGCCCCAGCATTTT
CASSSAGFNQPQHF
>TRBJ2-1|-|TRBV7-9|-
TGTGCCGGCAATGGCTTTGGCTCCTACAATGAGCAGTTCTTC
CAGNGFGSYNEQFF
>TRBJ1-4|-|TRBV5-1|-
TGCGCCAGCAGCCCTGGGGTGGAACCTCTGAGGGAAAAACTGTTTTTT
CASSPGVEPLREKLFF